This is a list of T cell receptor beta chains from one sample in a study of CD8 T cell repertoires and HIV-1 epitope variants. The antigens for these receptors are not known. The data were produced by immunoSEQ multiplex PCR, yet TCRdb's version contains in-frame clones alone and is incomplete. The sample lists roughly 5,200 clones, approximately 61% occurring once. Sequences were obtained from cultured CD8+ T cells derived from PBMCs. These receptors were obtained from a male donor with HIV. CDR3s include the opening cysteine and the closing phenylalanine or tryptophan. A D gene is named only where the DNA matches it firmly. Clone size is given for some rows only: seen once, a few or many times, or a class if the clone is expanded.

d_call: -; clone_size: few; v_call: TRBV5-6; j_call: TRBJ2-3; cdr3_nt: TGTGCCAGCAGCCCAACCCGGGACAACACAGATACGCAGTATTTT; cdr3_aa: CASSPTRDNTDTQYF
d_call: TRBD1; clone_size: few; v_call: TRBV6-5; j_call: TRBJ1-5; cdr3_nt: TGTGCCACCCGGACAGGGGAACAGCCCCAGCATTTT; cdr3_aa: CATRTGEQPQHF
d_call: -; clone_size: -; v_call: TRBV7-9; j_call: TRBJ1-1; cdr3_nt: TGTGTAGGGCAGTTCATGAACACTGAAGCTTTCTTT; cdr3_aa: CVGQFMNTEAFF
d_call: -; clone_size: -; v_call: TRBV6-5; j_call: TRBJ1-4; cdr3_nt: TGTGCCAGCAGTTCCGGACCTCGCTCTAATGAAAAACTGTTTTTT; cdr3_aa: CASSSGPRSNEKLFF
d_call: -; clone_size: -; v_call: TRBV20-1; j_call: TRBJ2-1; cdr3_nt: TGCAGTGCTTATTTCAATGAGCAGTTCTTC; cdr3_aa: CSAYFNEQFF
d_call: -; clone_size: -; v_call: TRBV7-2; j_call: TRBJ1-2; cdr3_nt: TGTGCCAGCAGCTTAGTCGCGGTCACCAACTATGGCTACACCTTC; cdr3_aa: CASSLVAVTNYGYTF
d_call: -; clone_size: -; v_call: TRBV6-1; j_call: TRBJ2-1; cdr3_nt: TGTGCCAGCACTAAGTCGAGCTCCTACAATGAGCAGTTCTTC; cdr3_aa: CASTKSSSYNEQFF
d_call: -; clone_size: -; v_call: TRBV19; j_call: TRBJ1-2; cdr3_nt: TGTGCCAGTAGCGGGGGCGGCGCCCGAGGGTATGGCTACACCTTC; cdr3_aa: CASSGGGARGYGYTF
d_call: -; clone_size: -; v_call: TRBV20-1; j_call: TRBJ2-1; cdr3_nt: TGCAGTGCTAGAGAACCAAACTCGGAGTTCTTC; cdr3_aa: CSAREPNSEFF
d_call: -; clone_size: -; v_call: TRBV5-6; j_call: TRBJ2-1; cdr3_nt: TGTGCCAGCAGCTTGGTATCCAATGAGCAGTTCTTC; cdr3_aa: CASSLVSNEQFF
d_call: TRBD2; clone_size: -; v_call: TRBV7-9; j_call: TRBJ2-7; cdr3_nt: TGTGCCAGCAGCGACGGACTAGCGGGAAGCTCCTACGAGCAGTACTTC; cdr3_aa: CASSDGLAGSSYEQYF
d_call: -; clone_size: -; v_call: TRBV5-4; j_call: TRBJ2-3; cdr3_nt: TGTGCCAGCAGCCTGGACTTTAGCACAGATACGCAGTATTTT; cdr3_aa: CASSLDFSTDTQYF
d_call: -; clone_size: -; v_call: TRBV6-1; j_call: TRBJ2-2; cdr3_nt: TGTGCCAGCAGTGAACCCACTCTCCCCGGGGAGCTGTTTTTT; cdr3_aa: CASSEPTLPGELFF
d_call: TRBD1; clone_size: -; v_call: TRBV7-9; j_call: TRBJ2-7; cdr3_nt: TGTGCCAGCAGCTTAGTAGCTAGTGGGACAGGCGAGCAGTACTTC; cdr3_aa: CASSLVASGTGEQYF